Below, 26 T cell receptor beta chains from the same sample are listed, as sequenced in a study of T cell repertoires in cytomegalovirus infection. TCRdb reanalysed the reads using MiXCR and keeps one entry per CDR3 protein. The sample shows hundreds of thousands of distinct CDR3 sequences, 5% to 8.5% of them seen only once. The sequencing input was PBMCs. The receptors originated from a human donor in good health (CMV status not recorded). Some clones in this sample may be carry-over from other donors' samples.

This clonotype has ten or more counts. The genes are TRBV4-3 and TRBJ2-3; D could derive from TRBD1 or TRBD2 (5 bases each). In germline, CDR1 is LGHNA, CDR2 YSLEER. V lost 0 bases and J 4 bases, leaving 14 bases between the germline ends. This CDR3 has 16 residues. The CDR3 protein is CASSQDPGDLADTQYF. The DNA of the CDR3 is TGCGCCAGCAGCCAAGATCCCGGGGACCTAGCAGATACGCAGTATTTT.

This clonotype was counted many times. CDR3 residues: CASSPGQGAAEKLFF. The DNA for the CDR3 is TGTGCCAGCAGCCCGGGACAGGGGGCGGCTGAAAAACTGTTTTTT. The chain carries TRBV7-8 and TRBJ1-4, with TRBD1 matching over 12 bases. Germline-derived CDR1 and CDR2 are SGHVS and FQNEAQ. This CDR3 contains 15 residues. The ends lost 5 bases at V and 7 bases at J; junction bases unmatched: 5.

This clonotype has ten or more counts. The chain joins TRBV2 to TRBJ2-3; perhaps TRBD2 as D (6 bases). Germline V lookup: CDR1 SNHLY, CDR2 FYNNEI. The ends were cut back, 4 bases at V and 2 bases at J, with 10 bases in the middle. The CDR3 is 14 residues long. The CDR3 DNA sequence: TGTGCCAGCAGTGGGGAGGTGTACACAGATACGCAGTATTTT. It translates to CASSGEVYTDTQYF. Filled out from reference TRBV2 and TRBJ2-3, the complete variable domain reads EPEVTQTPSHQVTQMGQEVILRCVPISNHLYFYWYRQILGQKVEFLVSFYNNEISEKSEIFDDQFSVERPDGSNFTLKIRSTKLEDSAMYFCASSGEVYTDTQYFGPGTRLTVL.

The V call is TRBV9, the J call TRBJ2-1; D ambiguous. Trimming removed 1 base at V and 9 bases at J, with 5 bases between. The CDR3 is 11 residues long. CDR1 and CDR2 (germline): SGDLS, YYNGEE. CDR3 DNA: TGTGCCAGCAGCGTAAGTGGTGAGCAGTTCTTC. It yields the protein CASSVSGEQFF.

In its sample, this clonotype was seen many times. The genes are TRBV2 and TRBJ1-1; D is unclear. Looked up from germline, CDR1 is SNHLY and CDR2 is FYNNEI. The CDR3 spans 13 residues. Trimming shortened V by 2 bases and J by 6 bases, and 10 bases separated the two germline ends. The chain's CDR3 is CASSESGFAEAFF. The CDR3 DNA reads as TGTGCCAGCAGTGAATCGGGGTTTGCTGAAGCTTTCTTT. The complete variable domain, with remaining parts taken from reference TRBV2 and TRBJ1-1, reads EPEVTQTPSHQVTQMGQEVILRCVPISNHLYFYWYRQILGQKVEFLVSFYNNEISEKSEIFDDQFSVERPDGSNFTLKIRSTKLEDSAMYFCASSESGFAEAFFGQGTRLTVV.

Ten or more counts support this clonotype. The gene calls are TRBV11-2 and TRBJ1-4; possible D gene TRBD1, 5 bases. This CDR3 spans 13 amino acids. Germline CDR1 and CDR2: SGHAT and FQNNGV. Trimming cost V 10 bases and J 2 bases, with 11 bases left between them. CDR3: CATSGKTNEKLFF. The DNA of the CDR3 is TGTGCCACTTCAGGGAAGACTAATGAAAAACTGTTTTTT.

This clonotype was recorded many times. V is TRBV7-9 and J is TRBJ1-1, with D uncertain. The CDR3 totals 12 residues. V was shortened by 2 bases and J by 6 bases, with 7 bases between the two germline ends. Germline CDR1 SEHNR, CDR2 FQNEAQ (reference sequence). CDR3 region: CASSLNRAEAFF. The CDR3 coding sequence is TGTGCCAGCAGCTTAAACCGGGCTGAAGCTTTCTTT.

This clonotype was found many times. The chain is built from TRBV7-2 and TRBJ1-1, with D unresolved. This CDR3 comprises 15 residues. The germline V and J ends were trimmed by 4 bases and 7 bases, with 19 bases remaining between them. Per the germline V gene, CDR1 is SGHTA and CDR2 is FQGNSA. The CDR3 bases are TGTGCCAGCAGCTCAAGGGCAGGTATGGGAAGTGAAGCTTTCTTT. It codes for CASSSRAGMGSEAFF.

This clonotype was observed at least ten times. This chain connects TRBV7-2 to TRBJ1-1; D call uncertain. The CDR3 is 14 amino acids. CDR1 and CDR2 from the germline V gene are SGHTA and FQGNSA. The V end lost 1 base, the J end lost 9 bases, and 15 bases lay between the germline ends. This CDR3 reads CASSLGEGRVKAFF. Written as DNA, the CDR3 is TGTGCCAGCAGCTTAGGGGAAGGGAGGGTTAAAGCTTTCTTT.

This clonotype was picked up many times. This chain uses TRBV12-5 with TRBJ2-1; the D is unclear. CDR1 and CDR2 (germline): LGHNT, FRNRAP. The CDR3 extends over 12 amino acids. V was trimmed by 1 base and J by 6 bases, leaving 4 bases between them. CDR3 residues: CASGLGFNEQFF. In nucleotides, the CDR3 is TGTGCTAGTGGTTTGGGCTTCAATGAGCAGTTCTTC.

The chain carries TRBV19 and TRBJ1-1; D unresolved. The germline V and J ends were trimmed by 3 bases and 2 bases, with 13 bases remaining between them. The germline V gene encodes CDR1 LNHDA and CDR2 SQIVND (reference sequence). This CDR3 has 15 amino acids. This CDR3 reads CASSISFLSNTEAFF. For the CDR3, the DNA is TGTGCCAGTAGTATTTCGTTCTTGTCTAACACTGAAGCTTTCTTT.

This clonotype has a count of ten or more. This chain joins TRBV7-9 and TRBJ1-4; 7 bases map to TRBD1. The germline gives CDR1 SEHNR, CDR2 FQNEAQ (reference sequence). The V gene end was trimmed by 0 bases and the J gene end by 4 bases; junction bases not matched to a gene: 5. CDR3 length: 16 residues. CDR3 in DNA: TGTGCCAGCAGCTTAGCCCCGACAGGGCGTAATGAAAAACTGTTTTTT. As protein: CASSLAPTGRNEKLFF.

This clonotype was detected many times. The CDR3 loop is CASSYSSGRDLSYEQYF. For the CDR3, the DNA is TGTGCCAGCAGTTACTCTTCCGGCAGGGACCTCTCCTACGAGCAGTACTTC. The V call is TRBV6-2 or TRBV6-3, the J call TRBJ2-7, with D possibly being TRBD1 or TRBD2 (5 bases each). With 0 bases removed from V and 0 bases from J, the gap between germline ends came to 15 bases. The germline CDR1 and CDR2 sequences are MNHEY and SVGEGT. The CDR3 contains 17 residues.

The J gene is TRBJ2-7, the V gene TRBV19; 7 bases are shared with TRBD1. After removal of 3 bases from V and 0 bases from J, the junction contained 2 bases not matched to a gene. Per germline, CDR1 LNHDA and CDR2 SQIVND (reference sequence). The CDR3 sequence is 14 residues long. The CDR3 is CASSIAGGSYEQYF. CDR3 bases: TGTGCCAGTAGTATCGCAGGGGGCTCCTACGAGCAGTACTTC. Full variable domain (outside the CDR3, taken from reference TRBV19 and TRBJ2-7): DGGITQSPKYLFRKEGQNVTLSCEQNLNHDAMYWYRQDPGQGLRLIYYSQIVNDFQKGDIAEGYSVSREKKESFPLTVTSAQKNPTAFYLCASSIAGGSYEQYFGPGTRLTVT.

This clonotype has at least ten counts. The V call is TRBV15, the J call TRBJ2-2; tentatively, D is TRBD1 (6 bases). V was clipped by 2 bases and J by 6 bases, with 16 bases between them. Germline V CDR1 and CDR2: LNHNV, YYDKDF (reference sequence). The CDR3 runs to 16 residues. CDR3 coding DNA: TGTGCCACCAGCAGACGGCTGGGGGCAGGGGCCGGGGAGCTGTTTTTT. Residues: CATSRRLGAGAGELFF.

This clonotype has at least ten counts. V usage is TRBV20-1 and J usage is TRBJ2-3; a possible D gene is TRBD2 (5 bases). The CDR3 has 15 amino acids. The germline V and J ends were trimmed by 0 bases and 2 bases, with 12 bases remaining between them. Germline V CDR1 and CDR2: DFQATT, SNEGSKA (reference sequence). CDR3 nucleotides: TGCAGTGCTAGAGAGGGAGCGGTCTCCACAGATACGCAGTATTTT. The encoded protein is CSAREGAVSTDTQYF.

This clonotype occurred many times. V usage is TRBV6-5 and J usage is TRBJ2-1; D is ambiguous. This CDR3 has 15 amino acids. CDR1 is MNHEY and CDR2 is SVGAGI in the germline V gene. The V gene lost 0 bases and the J gene lost 4 bases, with 10 bases spanning the gap. DNA for the CDR3: TGTGCCAGCAGTTACTCGCCGCCCCAATACAATGAGCAGTTCTTC. Translating it yields CASSYSPPQYNEQFF.

This clonotype was counted a few times. J is TRBJ1-4 and V is TRBV4-2; D uncertain. CDR3 size: 16 residues. Germline CDR1 reads LGHNA; CDR2 reads YNFKEQ. With 2 bases removed from V and 0 bases from J, the gap between germline ends came to 10 bases. The CDR3: CASSQMPAATNEKLFF. The CDR3 coding sequence is TGTGCCAGCAGCCAAATGCCGGCAGCAACTAATGAAAAACTGTTTTTT.

The table lists this clonotype with many counts. The chain joins TRBV12-3 or TRBV12-4 to TRBJ1-6; perhaps TRBD1 as D (5 bases). V shed 10 bases and J shed 2 bases, with 9 bases lying between them. This CDR3 contains 13 residues. The DNA of the CDR3 is TGTGCCACCAAGACAGCCTATAATTCACCCCTCCACTTT. It codes for CATKTAYNSPLHF.

The chain has TRBV5-4 and TRBJ1-6, with D tentatively TRBD1 (5 bases). Germline V lookup: CDR1 SGHNT, CDR2 YYREEE (reference sequence). This CDR3 region has 17 residues. The ends were cut back, 4 bases at V and 6 bases at J, with 20 bases in the middle. The CDR3 reads CASSLFGAGPTNSPLHF. DNA for the CDR3: TGTGCCAGCAGCCTGTTTGGGGCAGGCCCAACTAATTCACCCCTCCACTTT.

This clonotype appeared many times. The rearrangement uses TRBV4-1 and TRBJ1-1; TRBD1 aligns across 7 bases. This CDR3 region has 14 residues. With 6 bases clipped from V and 6 bases from J, the junction kept 10 bases outside the gene matches. From germline, CDR1 is MGHRA and CDR2 YSYEKL. For the CDR3, the DNA is TGCGCCAGCAGAGAGACAGGGTCGGTGGCTGAAGCTTTCTTT. It specifies CASRETGSVAEAFF.

This clonotype showed up many times. The chain is built from TRBV11-3 and TRBJ2-1; D possibly corresponds to TRBD1 (6 bases). The V gene's germline CDR1 is SGHNT and CDR2 YENEEA. This CDR3 region has 15 residues. V shed 2 bases and J shed 5 bases, with 13 bases lying between them. CDR3 region: CASSLQWDTDNEQFF. The CDR3 nucleotides read TGTGCCAGCAGCTTACAGTGGGACACCGACAATGAGCAGTTCTTC.

This clonotype was seen ten or more times. The V call is TRBV7-2, the J call TRBJ1-1, with no clear D. The CDR3 runs 13 residues. The germline V gene has CDR1 SGHTA and CDR2 FQGNSA. Trimming pared 4 bases from V and 0 bases from J, leaving 6 bases between. CDR3 residues: CASSSSMNTEAFF. In nucleotides, the CDR3 is TGTGCCAGCAGCTCCTCGATGAACACTGAAGCTTTCTTT.

V usage is TRBV7-2 and J usage is TRBJ1-1, with TRBD1 matching over 10 bases. J lost 7 bases, V lost 7 bases, and 9 bases had no gene match. The CDR3 is 14 amino acids. Germline CDR1 and CDR2: SGHTA and FQGNSA. CDR3 DNA: TGTGCCAGCAACCCGGACAGGGGGACCAGTGAAGCTTTCTTT. Protein: CASNPDRGTSEAFF.

This clonotype was seen a few times. This chain uses TRBV20-1 with TRBJ1-2; 12 nucleotides agree with TRBD1. The germline CDR1 and CDR2 sequences are DFQATT and SNEGSKA (reference sequence). V gave up 5 bases and J gave up 8 bases; unmatched junction bases: 6. This CDR3 has 13 residues. In DNA form, the CDR3 reads TGCAGTGCTCCGGGACAGGGGGCGAAGGGCTACACCTTC. Its translation is CSAPGQGAKGYTF.

This clonotype was detected only a few times. The rearrangement links TRBV12-3 or TRBV12-4 to TRBJ2-1; tentatively, D is TRBD1 or TRBD2 (6 bases each). V was pared by 3 bases and J by 1 base, with 10 bases between. The CDR3 is made up of 15 amino acids. CDR3 in amino acids: CASSFGGLSYNEQFF. The CDR3 DNA is TGTGCCAGCAGTTTTGGGGGGCTGTCCTACAATGAGCAGTTCTTC.